Listed below are T cell receptor beta chains from one sample, sequenced in a study of OX40 agonist ivuxolimab in advanced cancers. Sequenced by immunoSEQ multiplex PCR; TCRdb stores in-frame clones only, minus some. The repertoire includes approximately 64,000 clones, 87% of them detected once, and over 2.5% sits in the top ten. Sequencing used CD4+ or CD8+ T cells sorted from blood, obtained in a trial of the OX40 agonist ivuxolimab. Source of these receptors: an adult with an advanced solid tumor such as melanoma, head and neck, liver or kidney cancer. The CDR3 runs from the conserved cysteine through the conserved F or W. Fields, in order: V gene, J gene, CDR3 protein.

TRBV29-1	TRBJ1-1	CSVDTGDTEAFF
TRBV18	TRBJ2-7	CASSPSLGLAGVEQYF
TRBV2	TRBJ1-5	CASSDQGVGQPQHF
TRBV6-1	TRBJ2-1	CASKGLLGGNEQFF
TRBV21-1	TRBJ1-1	CASSRYAHSNTEAFF
TRBV6-1	TRBJ1-1	CASISQGASEAFF
TRBV14	TRBJ1-4	CASSPEGELIATNEKLFF
TRBV5-1	TRBJ2-2	CASSPVGQGGGELFF
TRBV4-3	TRBJ2-1	CASSQDRGLSQFF
TRBV11-2	TRBJ2-1	CASSLGGFNSYNEQFF
TRBV10-1	TRBJ1-2	CASSESPDYGYTF
TRBV28	TRBJ1-1	CASRTPGQMNTEAFF
TRBV6-5	TRBJ2-2	CASRSTGELFF
TRBV10-3	TRBJ2-2	CAISDWTEATGELFF
TRBV14	TRBJ1-1	CASSQDGGAFF
TRBV4-1	TRBJ2-7	CASSQDTTYEQYF
TRBV5-1	TRBJ2-1	CASSLASGGRYNEQFF
TRBV4-2	TRBJ2-7	CASSAGTSDEQYF
TRBV7-2	TRBJ2-6	CASSRQGLGGANVLTF
TRBV2	TRBJ2-1	CASSEAGSSQGEQFF
TRBV7-8	TRBJ1-1	CASSLERAGASVLYLMNTEAFF
TRBV6-6	TRBJ2-3	CASSYSFGSGADTQYF
TRBV6-5	TRBJ2-3	CASRTGDDTQYF
TRBV7-2	TRBJ2-3	CASSRRTGGTDTQYF
TRBV29-1	TRBJ2-3	CSGRDRGSTDTQYF
TRBV7-6	TRBJ2-1	CASSTGTGDNEQFF
TRBV29-1	TRBJ2-7	CSVKRTGGPYEQYF